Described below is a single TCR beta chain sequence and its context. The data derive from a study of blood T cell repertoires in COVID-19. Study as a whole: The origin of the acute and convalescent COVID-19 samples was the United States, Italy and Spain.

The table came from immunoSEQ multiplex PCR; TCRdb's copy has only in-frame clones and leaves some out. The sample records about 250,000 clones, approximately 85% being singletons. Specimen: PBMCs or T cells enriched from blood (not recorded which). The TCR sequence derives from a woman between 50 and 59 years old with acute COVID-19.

CDR3 loop: CASSRPNTIYF. The CDR3 DNA sequence: TGTGCCAGCAGCAGGCCAAACACCATATATTTT. This rearrangement joins TRBV21-1 to TRBJ1-3; the D segment call TRBD1 is taken from the table without a DNA check. TRBV21-1 is labeled a pseudogene. This CDR3 is 11 amino acids long.